These T cell receptor beta chains were read from a single sample in a study of cytomegalovirus exposure and HLA in healthy donors. The table came from immunoSEQ multiplex PCR; TCRdb's copy has only in-frame clones and leaves some out. The sample has tens of thousands of clones; around three fifths are singletons. Source material: PBMCs. The receptors derive from a woman aged 45-59 years in good health and CMV-seropositive. Both conserved end residues are part of each CDR3. Each record gives: J gene, D gene, clone size, V gene, CDR3 protein, CDR3 DNA. The D gene is left open where the match is weak. The size entry is marked missing in some rows and otherwise reads once, few, many or a size class.

TRBJ1-1 TRBD1 NA TRBV28 CASSIQTGQMNTEAFF TGTGCCAGCAGTATACAAACGGGACAGATGAACACTGAAGCTTTCTTT
TRBJ2-3 NA NA TRBV30 CAWGPGPHATDTQYF TGTGCCTGGGGCCCTGGGCCTCACGCCACAGATACGCAGTATTTT
TRBJ1-2 TRBD1 few TRBV9 CASSVGRDRVGDTF TGTGCCAGCAGCGTAGGCCGGGACAGGGTGGGCGACACCTTC
TRBJ1-1 NA NA TRBV2 CASSIQGMNTEAFF TGTGCCAGCAGTATACAGGGAATGAACACTGAAGCTTTCTTT
TRBJ1-5 NA NA TRBV19 CASSNDPRRVINQPQHF TGTGCCAGTAGTAATGACCCTCGCCGGGTCATCAATCAGCCCCAGCATTTT
TRBJ1-4 NA NA TRBV7-9 CASSLTGSNEKLFF TGTGCCAGCAGCCTCACAGGGTCGAATGAAAAACTGTTTTTT
TRBJ2-5 TRBD2 NA TRBV5-6 CASSTLAGGLRWETQYF TGTGCCAGCAGCACCCTAGCGGGGGGGCTTCGCTGGGAGACCCAGTACTTC
TRBJ1-2 TRBD1 once TRBV28 CASSLLKKDRVYGYTF TGTGCCAGCAGTTTGCTAAAAAAGGACAGGGTCTATGGCTACACCTTC
TRBJ2-1 TRBD1 NA TRBV6-1 CASAGQGTYNEQFF TGTGCCAGCGCTGGACAGGGTACCTACAATGAGCAGTTCTTC
TRBJ2-3 TRBD1 once TRBV7-9 CASSFGQGTDTQYF TGTGCCAGCAGTTTTGGACAGGGCACAGATACGCAGTATTTT
TRBJ1-4 NA NA TRBV11-2 CASSLLQGLGEKLFF TGTGCCAGCAGCCTCCTACAGGGCCTAGGGGAAAAACTGTTTTTT
TRBJ2-3 NA NA TRBV7-9 CASSHLTWSTDTQYF TGTGCCAGCAGCCACCTGACTTGGAGCACAGATACGCAGTATTTT
TRBJ2-3 TRBD1 NA TRBV6-5 CASSYSTGLTDTQYF TGTGCCAGCAGTTACTCGACAGGGCTCACAGATACGCAGTATTTT
TRBJ1-4 TRBD1 NA TRBV7-2 CASTKDRQNEKLFF TGTGCCAGCACCAAGGACAGGCAGAATGAAAAACTGTTTTTT
TRBJ2-7 TRBD1 NA TRBV18 CASSRGAPGTGEEQYF TGTGCCAGCTCACGAGGAGCGCCCGGGACAGGGGAAGAGCAGTACTTC
TRBJ1-6 TRBD1 NA TRBV6-6 CASSYGQGATLHF TGTGCCAGCAGTTACGGACAGGGGGCCACCCTCCACTTT
TRBJ2-5 TRBD2 NA TRBV4-1 CASSRGLAGGPETQYF TGCGCCAGCAGCCGGGGACTAGCGGGGGGGCCAGAGACCCAGTACTTC
TRBJ2-1 TRBD2 NA TRBV7-9 CASSPRGGLNNEQFF TGTGCCAGCAGCCCGCGGGGGGGCCTCAACAATGAGCAGTTCTTC
TRBJ1-1 TRBD1 NA TRBV6-5 CASSRDRGAAEAFF TGTGCCAGCAGCCGGGACAGGGGTGCCGCTGAAGCTTTCTTT
TRBJ2-2 TRBD2 NA TRBV7-3 CASSLNGGSGGLPSGELFF TGTGCCAGCAGCTTAAATGGGGGTAGCGGGGGCCTACCGTCCGGGGAGCTGTTTTTT
TRBJ1-6 NA NA TRBV7-2 CASSYRSYNSPLHF TGTGCCAGCAGCTATCGCTCCTATAATTCACCCCTCCACTTT
TRBJ2-3 NA NA TRBV19 CASSSTYRGAGLF TGTGCCAGTAGTTCCACCTATCGGGGGGCCGGACTTTTT
TRBJ2-5 TRBD2 NA TRBV28 CASRPAGGYTETQYF TGTGCCAGCAGGCCGGCGGGGGGGTACACGGAGACCCAGTACTTC
TRBJ1-5 NA NA TRBV28 CASTLGGVNQPQHF TGTGCCAGCACCCTAGGGGGGGTTAATCAGCCCCAGCATTTT
TRBJ2-1 TRBD1 NA TRBV4-3 CASSQDRTGSSYNEQFF TGCGCCAGCAGCCAAGACCGGACAGGGAGCTCCTACAATGAGCAGTTCTTC
TRBJ2-3 NA NA TRBV4-3 CASSQELTDTQYF TGCGCCAGCAGCCAAGAATTAACAGATACGCAGTATTTT
TRBJ1-2 NA NA TRBV28 CASGRDYGYTF TGTGCCAGCGGCCGGGACTATGGCTACACCTTC
TRBJ2-7 NA few TRBV2 CASRRGATELYEQYF TGTGCCAGCAGGCGGGGAGCGACGGAGCTCTACGAGCAGTACTTC
TRBJ1-5 TRBD1 once TRBV19 CASSKEPDRVDQPQHF TGTGCCAGTAGTAAGGAGCCAGACAGGGTCGATCAGCCCCAGCATTTT
TRBJ2-1 TRBD2 NA TRBV5-1 CASSLGALAGYNEQFF TGCGCCAGCAGCTTGGGGGCGCTAGCGGGTTACAATGAGCAGTTCTTC
TRBJ2-7 TRBD1 NA TRBV6-5 CASSYSTGQVSYEQYF TGTGCCAGCAGTTACTCGACGGGACAGGTATCCTACGAGCAGTACTTC
TRBJ1-2 NA few TRBV28 CASSQSTDNYGYTF TGTGCCAGCAGCCAAAGCACAGATAACTATGGCTACACCTTC
TRBJ2-7 NA NA TRBV28 CASSLPGAKIYEQYF TGTGCCAGCAGTTTACCAGGGGCGAAAATCTACGAGCAGTACTTC
TRBJ2-5 TRBD1 once TRBV5-1 CASSPRTGGAGARETQYF TGCGCCAGCAGCCCCAGGACAGGGGGTGCTGGGGCACGGGAGACCCAGTACTTC
TRBJ2-1 NA few TRBV5-1 CASSSQGPSSYNEQFF TGCGCCAGCAGCTCACAGGGTCCTAGCTCCTACAATGAGCAGTTCTTC
TRBJ1-1 TRBD1 NA TRBV18 CASSRDQLQGAGTEAFF TGTGCCAGCTCTAGGGATCAACTTCAGGGGGCGGGCACTGAAGCTTTCTTT
TRBJ1-1 TRBD1 NA TRBV29-1 CSQRQGTEAFF TGCAGCCAAAGACAGGGCACTGAAGCTTTCTTT
TRBJ1-4 NA few TRBV2 CASSEHVSPLGQSNEKLFF TGTGCCAGCAGTGAACACGTCAGCCCCCTCGGACAGAGTAATGAAAAACTGTTTTTT
TRBJ2-2 NA NA TRBV5-1 CASSPAQVNTGELFF TGCGCCAGCAGCCCGGCTCAGGTGAACACCGGGGAGCTGTTTTTT
TRBJ1-5 NA once TRBV6-6 CASSSPGQPQHF TGTGCCAGCAGTTCTCCGGGGCAGCCCCAGCATTTT
TRBJ1-2 NA few TRBV5-1 CASQDQGSTGYTF TGCGCCAGTCAAGATCAGGGAAGTACGGGCTACACCTTC
TRBJ2-7 NA once TRBV7-2 CASSNRYEQYF TGTGCCAGCAGCAATCGCTACGAGCAGTACTTC
TRBJ2-2 NA NA TRBV11-2 CASSLDPVTGELFF TGTGCCAGCAGCTTAGACCCGGTTACCGGGGAGCTGTTTTTT
TRBJ2-3 TRBD1 NA TRBV9 CASSVGQADSTDTQYF TGTGCCAGCAGCGTTGGACAGGCGGATAGCACAGATACGCAGTATTTT
TRBJ2-1 NA NA TRBV5-1 CASRFQGGNEQFF TGCGCCAGCCGTTTTCAGGGGGGCAATGAGCAGTTCTTC
TRBJ1-1 TRBD1 NA TRBV5-4 CASSLSTGPWHTEAFF TGTGCCAGCAGCCTATCGACAGGGCCATGGCACACTGAAGCTTTCTTT
TRBJ1-4 TRBD1 NA TRBV6-6 CASSRGQGATNEKLFF TGTGCCAGCAGTCGGGGACAGGGGGCAACTAATGAAAAACTGTTTTTT
TRBJ2-3 NA once TRBV29-1 CSVESGADTQYF TGCAGCGTTGAATCGGGTGCAGATACGCAGTATTTT
TRBJ2-2 TRBD1 NA TRBV5-1 CASSPQPRDRGTGELFF TGCGCCAGCAGCCCTCAACCTCGGGACAGGGGTACCGGGGAGCTGTTTTTT
TRBJ1-2 NA NA TRBV15 CATSREDNRRGYTF TGTGCCACCAGCAGAGAGGACAACCGTCGTGGCTACACCTTC
TRBJ2-3 TRBD2 NA TRBV10-3 CAISRSGGADTQYF TGTGCCATCAGTCGAAGCGGGGGGGCCGATACGCAGTATTTT
TRBJ1-3 NA NA TRBV18 CASSPTVPSGNTIYF TGTGCCAGCTCACCGACAGTCCCCTCTGGAAACACCATATATTTT
TRBJ1-2 NA NA TRBV4-1 CASSQVHQGNGYTF TGCGCCAGCAGCCAAGTTCACCAGGGGAACGGCTACACCTTC
TRBJ1-4 NA NA TRBV5-4 CASSLSFAPEKLFF TGTGCCAGCAGCTTGTCGTTTGCGCCCGAAAAACTGTTTTTT
TRBJ2-1 NA NA TRBV4-3 CASSQDGAKLDNEQFF TGCGCCAGCAGCCAAGATGGGGCTAAGCTTGACAATGAGCAGTTCTTC
TRBJ2-1 NA NA TRBV7-2 CASSSQLIALAGNNEQFF TGTGCCAGCAGCTCCCAACTCATAGCGCTCGCGGGAAACAATGAGCAGTTCTTC
TRBJ2-3 TRBD2 NA TRBV5-1 CASSLGLAGSDTQYF TGCGCCAGCAGCTTGGGGCTAGCGGGGTCGGATACGCAGTATTTT